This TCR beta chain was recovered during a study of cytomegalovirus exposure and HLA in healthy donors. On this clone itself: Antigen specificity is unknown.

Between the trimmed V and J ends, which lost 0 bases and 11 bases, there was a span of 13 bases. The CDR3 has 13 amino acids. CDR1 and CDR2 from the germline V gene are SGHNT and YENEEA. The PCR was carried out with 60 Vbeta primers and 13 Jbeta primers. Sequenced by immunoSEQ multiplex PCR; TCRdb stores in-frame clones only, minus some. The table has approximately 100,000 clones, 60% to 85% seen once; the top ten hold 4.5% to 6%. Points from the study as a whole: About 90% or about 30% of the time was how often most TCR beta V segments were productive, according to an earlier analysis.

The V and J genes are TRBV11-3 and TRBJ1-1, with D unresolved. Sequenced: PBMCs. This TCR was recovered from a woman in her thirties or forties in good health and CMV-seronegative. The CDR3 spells CASSLDRGGLAFF. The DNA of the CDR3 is TGTGCCAGCAGCTTAGATCGGGGAGGTTTGGCTTTCTTT.